This T cell receptor (beta chain) comes out of a study of T-cell memory formation after mild COVID-19. MiXCR, applied by TCRdb to the 5' RACE reads, yields one record per CDR3 protein. Of fewer than 700,000 distinct CDR3 sequences listed, around 17% are singletons. In its sample, this clonotype was seen a few times. What it recognizes is unknown. Study observations and caveats: CD4+ contracting clones were mainly CM and EM; CD8+ ones, EMRA.

Per germline, CDR1 MNHEY and CDR2 SVGEGT. V lost 5 bases and J lost 5; bases outside the gene matches: 8. The CDR3 extends over 14 amino acids. The chain employs TRBV6-2 or TRBV6-3 and TRBJ1-1, with 7 bases matching TRBD1. Sequencing was carried out using PBMCs or a T cell subset sorted from them (not recorded which). The sequence was obtained from an adult woman who had mild COVID-19 (a few samples of this study predate the infection). Cell type and time point are not known. CDR3 sequence reads: CASSETGESTEAFF. The CDR3, as DNA: TGTGCCAGCAGTGAAACAGGGGAGTCGACTGAAGCTTTCTTT.